This T cell receptor beta chain emerged from a study of T cells in Graves' hyperthyroidism and ophthalmopathy. For the study at large: Peripheral blood samples were taken at initial diagnosis, prior to any treatment.

This clonotype was recorded at least ten times. The antigen is unknown. One junction end does not reproduce the germline sequence, and a read error may be involved. Study observations and caveats: Among clonotypes expanded in thyroid above 0.001, most were also found in blood.

Amplification of TCR beta CDR3 regions used RNA as the template. Researchers ran a first-round RT-PCR on the TCR CDR3 using the HTBI primer set. Using its own MiXCR run on the multiplex PCR reads, TCRdb lists one record per CDR3 protein. The data show more than 450,000 distinct CDR3 sequences, 11% to 15% seen once. The V gene's germline CDR1 is MDHEN and CDR2 SYDVKM. There are 15 residues in the CDR3. Hyperthyroidism of Graves' type that showed no ophthalmopathy progression within 18 months was stable. This sample holds PBMCs from 10 ml fresh peripheral blood. This clonotype was obtained from a woman aged 40-49 years with Graves' hyperthyroidism. The J gene is TRBJ2-1, the V gene TRBV28; TRBD2 agrees at 8 bases. Sequenced input: blood. CDR3 residues: CASSLISGNYNEQFF. CDR3 bases: TGTGCCAGCAGTTTGATTAGCGGGAACTACAATGAGCAATTCTTC.